This T cell receptor beta chain originates from a study of blood T cell repertoires in COVID-19. Study at large: COVID-19 samples, acute and convalescent, were from the United States, Italy and Spain. PBMCs, B-cell-depleted T cells, or T cells were the source of the cDNA or gDNA that made up the material.

Original processing methods: Researchers report that nucleated cell counts were estimated from reference gene primer amplification. Using immunoSEQ multiplex PCR, the repertoire was profiled, and TCRdb retains in-frame clones only, with some absent. V and J calls and clone size come straight from that table; D and trimming were deduced from the DNA. The repertoire holds about 230,000 clones, with approximately 82% as singletons. This CDR3 comprises 17 residues. Germline CDR1 is SEHNR and CDR2 is FQNEAQ (reference sequence). Trimming shortened V by 1 base and J by 1 base, and 15 bases separated the two germline ends.

The clonotype originates from an older man with acute or convalescent COVID-19. Specimen: peripheral blood. The chain is built from TRBV7-9 and TRBJ2-3, with D perhaps TRBD1 (6 bases). CDR3 bases: TGTGCCAGCAGCTTAGGCAGGGGTTCCCGAGGCACAGATACGCAGTATTTT. Residues: CASSLGRGSRGTDTQYF.